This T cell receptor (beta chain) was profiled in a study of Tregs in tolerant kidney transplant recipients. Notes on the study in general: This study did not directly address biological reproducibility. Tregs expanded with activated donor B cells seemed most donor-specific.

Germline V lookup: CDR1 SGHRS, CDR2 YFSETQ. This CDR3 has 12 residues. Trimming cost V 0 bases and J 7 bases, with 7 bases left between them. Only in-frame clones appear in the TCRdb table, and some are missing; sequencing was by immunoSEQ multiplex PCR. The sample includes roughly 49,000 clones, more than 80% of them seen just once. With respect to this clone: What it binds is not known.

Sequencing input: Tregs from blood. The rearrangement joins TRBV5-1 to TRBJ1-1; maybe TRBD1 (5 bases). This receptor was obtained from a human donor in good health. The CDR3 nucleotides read TGCGCCAGCAGCTTGGTGCAGGGTGAAGCTTTCTTT. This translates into CASSLVQGEAFF.